The 18 T cell receptor beta chains presented below share a single source sample, sequenced in a study of blood T cell repertoires in COVID-19. Measured with immunoSEQ multiplex PCR; TCRdb has only the in-frame clones, and not every one. The sample has 230,000 or so clones; around 83% are singletons. Sequencing was carried out using peripheral blood. All receptors derive from a man in his forties who had recovered from COVID-19.

The chain's CDR3 is CASSAKILAGASYEQYF. The CDR3 DNA reads TGTGCCAGCAGCGCAAAAATTCTAGCGGGGGCTTCCTACGAGCAGTACTTC. V gene TRBV5-8 combines with J gene TRBJ2-7, with 10 bases that match TRBD2. Germline CDR1 reads SGHTS; CDR2 reads YDEGEE. The CDR3 has 17 residues. Trimming removed 4 bases from V and 1 base from J; junction bases left unmatched: 11.

V usage is TRBV11-3 and J usage is TRBJ2-2, with D perhaps TRBD2 (7 bases). The CDR3 extends over 16 amino acids. The V end lost 5 bases, the J end lost 6 bases, and 19 bases lay between the germline ends. Germline V CDR1 and CDR2: SGHNT, YENEEA. CDR3 region: CASSVTLGAGAGELFF. In DNA, the CDR3 is TGTGCCAGCAGCGTTACCCTGGGGGCGGGGGCCGGGGAGCTGTTTTTT.

This chain joins TRBV7-2 and TRBJ1-1; D is ambiguous. V dropped 0 bases and J dropped 6 bases, with 8 bases sitting between them. There are 13 residues in the CDR3. Germline values: CDR1 SGHTA, CDR2 FQGNSA. The CDR3 reads CASSLAVQSEAFF. The CDR3 coding sequence is TGTGCCAGCAGCTTAGCGGTTCAGTCTGAAGCTTTCTTT.

The rearrangement joins TRBV29-1 to TRBJ2-1, with a possible D match to TRBD1 (5 bases). The CDR3 runs 14 residues. CDR1 SQVTM and CDR2 ANQGSEA come from the germline V gene. V gave up 7 bases and J gave up 9 bases, with 22 bases separating them. CDR3 in DNA: TGCAGCGCCCAAAGCCCCCCAGCTAGGGGTGAGCAGTTCTTC. The encoded protein is CSAQSPPARGEQFF.

The V call is TRBV2, the J call TRBJ1-2; D is undetermined. The CDR3 totals 13 residues. Germline V gene data show CDR1 as SNHLY and CDR2 as FYNNEI. The V gene lost 0 bases and the J gene lost 8 bases, with 10 bases spanning the gap. In nucleotides, the CDR3 is TGTGCCAGCAGTGAAGCCCCAGATTCGGGCTACACCTTC. Amino acids: CASSEAPDSGYTF.

CDR3 in amino acids: CASSQGTGPDEKLFF. CDR3 in DNA: TGTGCCAGCAGCCAGGGCACAGGGCCGGATGAAAAACTGTTTTTT. The chain is built from TRBV14 and TRBJ1-4, with D maybe TRBD1 (6 bases). The germline V and J ends were trimmed by 3 bases and 6 bases, with 14 bases remaining between them. The germline V gene encodes CDR1 SGHDN and CDR2 FVKESK. The CDR3 is 15 amino acids.

The rearrangement uses TRBV2 and TRBJ1-2; no clear D. Looked up from germline, CDR1 is SNHLY and CDR2 is FYNNEI. V was shortened by 4 bases and J by 2 bases, with 5 bases between the two germline ends. The CDR3 runs 12 residues. CDR3 nucleotides: TGTGCCAGCAGTGGCGGGAACTATGGCTACACCTTC. Amino acids: CASSGGNYGYTF.

The rearrangement joins TRBV2 to TRBJ2-3; 9 bases fit TRBD1. CDR3 length: 15 residues. V gave up 6 bases and J gave up 5 bases; unmatched junction bases: 9. In germline, CDR1 is SNHLY, CDR2 FYNNEI. The CDR3 loop is CASSARDRDLDTQYF. Written as DNA, the CDR3 is TGTGCCAGCAGCGCCCGGGACAGGGACTTAGATACGCAGTATTTT.

This clone was observed a few times. The chain links TRBV2 to TRBJ1-6, with 7 nucleotides matching TRBD1. V dropped 8 bases and J dropped 19; count of bases not matched to a gene: 11. CDR3 length: 11 amino acids. Germline V gene lookup returns CDR1 SNHLY and CDR2 FYNNEI. The CDR3 region is CASGIGGRLHF. The CDR3 DNA sequence: TGTGCCAGCGGGATAGGGGGCCGCCTACACTTT.

CDR3 loop: CASSLPRTGLTYGYTF. The CDR3 nucleotides read TGTGCCAGCAGCCTCCCCCGGACAGGGTTAACGTATGGCTACACCTTC. The chain is built from TRBV11-2 and TRBJ1-2; 8 nucleotides match TRBD1. There are 16 residues in the CDR3. The germline gives CDR1 SGHAT, CDR2 FQNNGV. V shed 5 bases, J shed 5 bases, and the junction held 13 bases outside the gene matches.

The chain carries TRBV18 and TRBJ2-1; 12 nucleotides agree with TRBD2. Germline V gene sequence: CDR1 KGHSH, CDR2 LQKENI. The CDR3 covers 15 residues. J gave up 8 bases and V 3 bases, and 5 bases lay outside the gene matches. The CDR3 DNA follows: TGTGCCAGCTCACCCGCTAGCGGGGGGGCGCATGAGCAGTTCTTC. It codes for CASSPASGGAHEQFF.

This clone was seen more than once but under ten times. V and J are TRBV6-1 and TRBJ1-5; D is undetermined. Germline V gene data show CDR1 as MNHNS and CDR2 as SASEGT. Between the trimmed V and J ends, which lost 3 bases and 5 bases, there was a span of 8 bases. This CDR3 region has 13 residues. CDR3 amino acids: CASSESGYQPQHF. CDR3 DNA sequence: TGTGCCAGCAGTGAGTCAGGCTATCAGCCCCAGCATTTT.

In its sample, this clone was seen once. The chain carries TRBV19 and TRBJ1-4; the D is unclear. The germline V gene has CDR1 LNHDA and CDR2 SQIVND (reference sequence). The V and J ends lost 8 bases and 10 bases respectively, with 14 bases between them. The length of the CDR3 is 12 residues. The CDR3 sequence is CASSRDLGKLFF. The CDR3 DNA follows: TGTGCCAGTTCTCGAGACTTGGGAAAACTGTTTTTT.

V is TRBV19 and J is TRBJ1-4; D is perhaps TRBD1 (6 bases). V lost 5 bases, J lost 6 bases, and 19 bases lay in between. CDR3 length: 16 amino acids. Germline V gives CDR1 LNHDA, CDR2 SQIVND (reference sequence). This CDR3 is CASSFPGQSEDEKLFF. CDR3 coding DNA: TGTGCCAGTAGTTTCCCAGGACAGAGTGAAGATGAAAAACTGTTTTTT.

This clone occurred a few times. The chain couples TRBV30 to TRBJ1-2; D unclear. V lost 7 bases and J 7 bases, leaving 16 bases between the germline ends. This CDR3 spans 12 amino acids. The V gene's germline CDR1 is GTSNPN and CDR2 SVGIG (reference sequence). CDR3 region: CASPRRVAGYTF. The DNA of the CDR3 is TGTGCCTCCCCGCGCCGGGTTGCTGGCTACACCTTC.

This chain uses TRBV7-8 with TRBJ2-3, with TRBD2 matching 14 bases. Germline V gene sequence: CDR1 SGHVS, CDR2 FQNEAQ. The ends lost 5 bases at V and 3 bases at J; junction bases unmatched: 7. This CDR3 has 17 amino acids. CDR3 in DNA: TGTGCCAGCAGCCCGCCGGGACTAGCGGGAGTGACAGATACGCAGTATTTT. Amino acids: CASSPPGLAGVTDTQYF.

This clone was detected only once. V usage is TRBV5-1 and J usage is TRBJ2-5; TRBD1 might be the D (6 bases). CDR1 SGHRS and CDR2 YFSETQ come from the germline V gene. Trimming cost V 5 bases and J 5 bases, with 16 bases left between them. The CDR3 length is 14 residues. The CDR3: CASSPGRGRETQYF. The DNA of the CDR3 is TGCGCCAGCAGTCCCGGCAGGGGCCGGGAGACCCAGTACTTC.

This clone was detected a few times. The genes are TRBV6-6 and TRBJ2-5; D is unclear. The V end was cut by 2 bases, the J end by 5 bases, with 12 bases between. CDR1 MNHNY and CDR2 SVGAGI come from the germline V gene (reference sequence). The CDR3 contains 14 residues. The CDR3 DNA reads as TGTGCCAGCAGTTACGGCGAGCGAAGGGAGACCCAGTACTTC. Protein product: CASSYGERRETQYF.